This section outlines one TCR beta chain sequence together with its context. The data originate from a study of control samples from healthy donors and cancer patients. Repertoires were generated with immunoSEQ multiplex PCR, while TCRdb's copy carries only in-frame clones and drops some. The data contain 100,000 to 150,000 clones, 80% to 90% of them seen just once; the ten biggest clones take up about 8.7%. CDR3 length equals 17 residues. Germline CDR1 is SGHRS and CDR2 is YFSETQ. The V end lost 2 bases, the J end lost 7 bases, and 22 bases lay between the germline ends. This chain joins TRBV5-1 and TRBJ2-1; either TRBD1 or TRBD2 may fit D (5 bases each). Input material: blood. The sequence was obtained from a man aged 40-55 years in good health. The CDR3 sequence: CASSLGGGSHGMNEQFF. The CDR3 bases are TGCGCCAGCAGCTTAGGTGGGGGATCCCATGGGATGAATGAGCAGTTCTTC.